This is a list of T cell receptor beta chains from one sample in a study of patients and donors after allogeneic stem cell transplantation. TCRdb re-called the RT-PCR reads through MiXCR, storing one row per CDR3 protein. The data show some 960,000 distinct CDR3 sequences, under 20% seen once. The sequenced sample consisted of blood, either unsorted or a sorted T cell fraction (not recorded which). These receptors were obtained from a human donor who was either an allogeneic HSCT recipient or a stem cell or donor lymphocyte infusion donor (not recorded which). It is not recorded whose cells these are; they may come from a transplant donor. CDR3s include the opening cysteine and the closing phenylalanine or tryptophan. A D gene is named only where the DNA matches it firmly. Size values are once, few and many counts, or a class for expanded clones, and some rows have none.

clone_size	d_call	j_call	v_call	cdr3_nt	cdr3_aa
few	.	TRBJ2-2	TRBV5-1	TGCGCCAGCAGCAGGACAGTTCTGAACACCGGGGAGCTGTTTTTT	CASSRTVLNTGELFF
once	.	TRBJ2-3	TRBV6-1	TGTGCCAGCACCTTTGGACGGCCTAGCACAGATACGCAGTATTTT	CASTFGRPSTDTQYF
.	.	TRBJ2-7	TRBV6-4	TGTGCCAGCAGTGTAGTGGCGCAGGGAGAGCAGTACTTC	CASSVVAQGEQYF
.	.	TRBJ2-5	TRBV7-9	TGTGCCAGCAGCTCCCCTCGAGGCACGGGAGCAGGGACCCAGTACTTC	CASSSPRGTGAGTQYF
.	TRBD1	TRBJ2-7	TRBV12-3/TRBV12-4	TGTGCCAGCAGCCCCCCCGGGACAGGGGAATACGAGCAGTACTTC	CASSPPGTGEYEQYF
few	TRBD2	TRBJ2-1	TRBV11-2	TGTGCCAGCAGCGCCATAGCGGGAGGCTCCTACAATGAGCAGTTCTTC	CASSAIAGGSYNEQFF
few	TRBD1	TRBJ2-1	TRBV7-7	TGTGCTAGCAGCTTAGCGGACAGGGGTTTGGATGAGCAGTTCTTC	CASSLADRGLDEQFF
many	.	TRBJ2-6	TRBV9	TGTGCCAGCAGCGCGCCCACAGGAAAGGACTCTGGGGCCAACGTCCTGACTTTC	CASSAPTGKDSGANVLTF
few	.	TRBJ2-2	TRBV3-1	TGTGCCAGCAGCCAAGTGTCAGGGTCCGGGGAGCTGTTTTTT	CASSQVSGSGELFF
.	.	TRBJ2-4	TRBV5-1	TGCGCCAGCAGCTTGGGCCAGGGTAGTACAACCAAAAACATTCAGTACTTC	CASSLGQGSTTKNIQYF
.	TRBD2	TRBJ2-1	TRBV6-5	TGTGCCAGCAGTTACCTACCTGAGGGACTAGCGGGAGGAGAGCAGTTCTTC	CASSYLPEGLAGGEQFF
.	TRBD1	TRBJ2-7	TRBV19	TGTGCCAGTAGCATAACAGGGGTTGAGCAGTACTTC	CASSITGVEQYF
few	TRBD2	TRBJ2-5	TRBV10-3	TGTGCCATCAGGCTAGCGGGGGGGCGCCAAGAGACCCAGTACTTC	CAIRLAGGRQETQYF
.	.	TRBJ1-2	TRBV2	TGTGCCAGCAGTGAGGGGCAAGGCCACTATGGCTACACCTTC	CASSEGQGHYGYTF
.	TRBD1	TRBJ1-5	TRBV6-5	TGTGCCAGCAGTTCCTGGGACAGCATTTATAGCAATCAGCCCCAGCATTTT	CASSSWDSIYSNQPQHF
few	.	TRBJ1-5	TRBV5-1	TGCGCCAGCCCCGGGGGACAAAAGCCCCAGCATTTT	CASPGGQKPQHF
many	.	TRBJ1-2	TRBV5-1	TGCGCCAGCAGCTCGCAGGGGACAAACTATGGCTACACCTTC	CASSSQGTNYGYTF
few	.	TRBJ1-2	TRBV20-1	TGCAGTGCTAGAGTCAAGGGGCTCTATGGCTACACCTTC	CSARVKGLYGYTF
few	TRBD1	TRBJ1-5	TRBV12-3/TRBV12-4	TGTGCCAGCAGCGCGACCCGGGACAGTTTTAATCAGCCCCAGCATTTT	CASSATRDSFNQPQHF
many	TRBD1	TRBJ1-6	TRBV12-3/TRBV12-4	TGTGCCAGCAGTTTAGTCGGGACAGGGGATTCACCCCTCCACTTT	CASSLVGTGDSPLHF
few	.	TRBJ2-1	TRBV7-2	TGTGCCAGCAGAAGAATGGGGGGTTACAATGAGCAGTTCTTC	CASRRMGGYNEQFF
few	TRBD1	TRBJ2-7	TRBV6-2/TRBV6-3	TGTGCCAGCAGCCCGTTTCCAGGGGGCGAGCAGTACTTC	CASSPFPGGEQYF
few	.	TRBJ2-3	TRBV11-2	TGTGCCAGCAGCTTAGAAACTCGAACTACGCAGTATTTT	CASSLETRTTQYF
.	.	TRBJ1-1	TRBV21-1	TGTGCCAGCAGCAAGGGACAGGGGGCTACTGGGAACACTGAAGCTTTCTTT	CASSKGQGATGNTEAFF
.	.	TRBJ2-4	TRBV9	TGTGCCAGCAGCGCAGGAGCGGCCAAAAACATTCAGTACTTC	CASSAGAAKNIQYF
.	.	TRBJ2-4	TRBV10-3	TGTGCCATCAGTGAGTCATTAAACATTCAGTACTTC	CAISESLNIQYF
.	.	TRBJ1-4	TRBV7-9	TGTGCCAGCAGCCCAGCCGGGACGCAGAATGAAAAACTGTTTTTT	CASSPAGTQNEKLFF